This note documents a single TCR beta chain sequence. In the study's own analysis: Using reference gene primer amplification, nucleated cell counts were estimated. TCRdb's table, derived via immunoSEQ multiplex PCR, lists solely in-frame clones and lacks some. The V and J calls and clone size were taken over from that table, and D and trimming were inferred from the DNA. The sample records 400,000 to 550,000 clones, about 85% being singletons. This specimen comes from a study of blood T cell repertoires in COVID-19. Background on the study: There were acute and convalescent COVID-19 samples, and they came from the United States, Italy and Spain. In each case, the material was cDNA or gDNA derived from T cells, B-cell-depleted T cells, or PBMCs.

Clinical history as reported by participants underpinned cohort assignment. Sequenced sample: PBMCs or T cells enriched from blood (not recorded which). The source is a woman aged 18-29 years with acute COVID-19.

As DNA, the CDR3 is TGTGCCAGCAGCTTAGGGGAGTTGACCGCAACTAATGAAAAACTGTTTTTT. It encodes CASSLGELTATNEKLFF. The chain has TRBV7-9 and TRBJ1-4; D not certain. This CDR3 contains 17 residues. CDR1 is SEHNR and CDR2 is FQNEAQ in the germline V gene (reference sequence). The V end was cut by 1 base, the J end by 0 bases, with 12 bases between.